This T cell receptor beta chain is from a study of blood T cell repertoires in COVID-19. Study in general: From the United States, Italy and Spain came samples of acute and convalescent COVID-19. The analysed material was cDNA or gDNA that came from T cells, B-cell-depleted T cells, or PBMCs.

Original methodology: Researchers report that nucleated cell counts were estimated from reference gene primer amplification. TCRdb keeps only in-frame clones here, not all; method: immunoSEQ multiplex PCR. D and trimming come from the DNA, and the V and J calls and clone size come from that table. The sample carries fewer than 350,000 clones, roughly 88% recorded once. CDR1 is SGDLS, CDR2 YYNGEE, per germline. The length of the CDR3 is 13 residues. V gave up 2 bases and J gave up 9 bases, with 12 bases separating them. The chain recombines TRBV9 with TRBJ1-5, with unresolved D. The sample taken for sequencing was PBMCs or T cells enriched from blood (not recorded which). The source is a man younger than 40 who had recovered from COVID-19. CDR3 region: CASSVGEARPQHF. CDR3 coding DNA: TGTGCCAGCAGCGTGGGAGAAGCACGGCCCCAGCATTTT. Full variable domain (outside the CDR3, taken from reference TRBV9 and TRBJ1-5): DSGVTQTPKHLITATGQRVTLRCSPRSGDLSVYWYQQSLDQGLQFLIQYYNGEERAKGNILERFSAQQFPDLHSELNLSSLELGDSALYFCASSVGEARPQHFGDGTRLSIL.